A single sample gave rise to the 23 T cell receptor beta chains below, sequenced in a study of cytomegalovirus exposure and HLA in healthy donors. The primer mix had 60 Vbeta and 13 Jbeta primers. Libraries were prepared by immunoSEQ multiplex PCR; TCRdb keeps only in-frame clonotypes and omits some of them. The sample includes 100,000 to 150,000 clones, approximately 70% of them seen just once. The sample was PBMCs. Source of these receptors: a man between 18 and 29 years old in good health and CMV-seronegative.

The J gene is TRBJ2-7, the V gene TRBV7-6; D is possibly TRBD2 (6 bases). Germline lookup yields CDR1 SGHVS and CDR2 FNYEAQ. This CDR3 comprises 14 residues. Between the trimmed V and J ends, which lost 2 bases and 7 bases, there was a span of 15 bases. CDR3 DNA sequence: TGTGCCAGCAGCTTAAGCCAGGCCGCGGGGGAGCAGTACTTC. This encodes CASSLSQAAGEQYF.

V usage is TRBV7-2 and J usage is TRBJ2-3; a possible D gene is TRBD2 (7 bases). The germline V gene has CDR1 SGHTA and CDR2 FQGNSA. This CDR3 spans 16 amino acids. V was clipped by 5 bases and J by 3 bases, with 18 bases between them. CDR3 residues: CASSPQSGRGTDTQYF. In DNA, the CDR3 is TGTGCCAGCAGCCCCCAATCAGGGAGGGGGACAGATACGCAGTATTTT.

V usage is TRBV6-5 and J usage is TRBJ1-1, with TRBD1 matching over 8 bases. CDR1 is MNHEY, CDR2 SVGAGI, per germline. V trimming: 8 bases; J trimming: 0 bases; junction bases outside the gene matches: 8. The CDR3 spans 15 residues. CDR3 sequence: CASGPQGVMNTEAFF. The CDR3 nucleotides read TGTGCCAGCGGTCCACAGGGGGTGATGAACACTGAAGCTTTCTTT.

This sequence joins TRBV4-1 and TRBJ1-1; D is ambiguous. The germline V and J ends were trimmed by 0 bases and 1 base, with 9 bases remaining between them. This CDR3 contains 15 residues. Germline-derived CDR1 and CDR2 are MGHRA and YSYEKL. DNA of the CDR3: TGCGCCAGCAGCCAAGAAACCAGGCGGAACACTGAAGCTTTCTTT. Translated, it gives CASSQETRRNTEAFF.

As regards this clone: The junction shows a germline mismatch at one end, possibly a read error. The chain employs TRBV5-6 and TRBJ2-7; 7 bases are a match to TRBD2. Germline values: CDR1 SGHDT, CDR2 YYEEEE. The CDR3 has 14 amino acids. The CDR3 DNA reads TGTGCCAGCAGCTTACCGGGCGGGGACTACGGGCAGTACTTC. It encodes CASSLPGGDYGQYF.

The CDR3 reads CASSLDPSYEQYF. In DNA form, the CDR3 reads TGTGCCAGCAGCTTAGATCCTTCTTACGAGCAGTACTTC. The chain carries TRBV11-3 and TRBJ2-7; D uncertain. This CDR3 has 13 amino acids. Germline CDR1 and CDR2: SGHNT and YENEEA. Trimming took 0 bases from V and 4 from J, leaving 7 bases between them.

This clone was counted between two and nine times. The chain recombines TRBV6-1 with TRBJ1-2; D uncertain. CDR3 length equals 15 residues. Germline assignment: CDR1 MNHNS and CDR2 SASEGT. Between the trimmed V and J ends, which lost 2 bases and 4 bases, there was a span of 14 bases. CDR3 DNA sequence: TGTGCCAGCAGTGAAAATGGCAGGTTGAGCTATGGCTACACCTTC. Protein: CASSENGRLSYGYTF.

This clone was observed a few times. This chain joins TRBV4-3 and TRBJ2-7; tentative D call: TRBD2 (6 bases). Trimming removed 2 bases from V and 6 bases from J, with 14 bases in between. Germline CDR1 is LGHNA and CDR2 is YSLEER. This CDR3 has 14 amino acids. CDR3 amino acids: CASSQSGVMGEQYF. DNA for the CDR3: TGCGCCAGCAGCCAATCGGGGGTAATGGGCGAGCAGTACTTC.

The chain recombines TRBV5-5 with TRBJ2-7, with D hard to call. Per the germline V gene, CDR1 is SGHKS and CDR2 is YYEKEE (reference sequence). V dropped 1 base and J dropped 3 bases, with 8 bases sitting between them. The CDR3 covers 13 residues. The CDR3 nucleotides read TGTGCCAGCAGCTTGTCGGGTAACTACGAGCAGTACTTC. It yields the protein CASSLSGNYEQYF. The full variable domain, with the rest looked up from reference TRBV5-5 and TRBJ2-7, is DAGVTQSPTHLIKTRGQQVTLRCSPISGHKSVSWYQQVLGQGPQFIFQYYEKEERGRGNFPDRFSARQFPNYSSELNVNALLLGDSALYLCASSLSGNYEQYFGPGTRLTVT.

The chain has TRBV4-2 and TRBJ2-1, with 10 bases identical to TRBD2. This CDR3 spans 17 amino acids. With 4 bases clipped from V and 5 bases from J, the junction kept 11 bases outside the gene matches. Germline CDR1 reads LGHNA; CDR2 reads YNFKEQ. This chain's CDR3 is CASSRKQGLAVNNEQFF. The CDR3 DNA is TGTGCCAGCAGCCGCAAACAAGGACTAGCGGTAAACAATGAGCAGTTCTTC.

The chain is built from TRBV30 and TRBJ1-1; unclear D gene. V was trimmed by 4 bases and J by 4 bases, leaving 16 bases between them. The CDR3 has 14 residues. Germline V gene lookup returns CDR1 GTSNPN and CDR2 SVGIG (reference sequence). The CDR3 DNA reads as TGTGCCTGGAACGGGGTCCTTTGGGGCACTGAAGCTTTCTTT. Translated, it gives CAWNGVLWGTEAFF.

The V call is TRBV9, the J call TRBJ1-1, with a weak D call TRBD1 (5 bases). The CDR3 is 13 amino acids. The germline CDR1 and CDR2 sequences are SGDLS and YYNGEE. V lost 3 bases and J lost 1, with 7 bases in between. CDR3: CASSGQPNTEAFF. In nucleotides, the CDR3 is TGTGCCAGCAGCGGACAGCCGAACACTGAAGCTTTCTTT.

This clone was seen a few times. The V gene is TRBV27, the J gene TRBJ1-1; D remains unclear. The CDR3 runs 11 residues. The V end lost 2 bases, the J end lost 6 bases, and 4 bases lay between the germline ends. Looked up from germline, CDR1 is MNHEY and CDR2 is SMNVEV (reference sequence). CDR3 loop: CASSLGSEAFF. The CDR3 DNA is TGTGCCAGCAGTTTAGGCTCTGAAGCTTTCTTT.

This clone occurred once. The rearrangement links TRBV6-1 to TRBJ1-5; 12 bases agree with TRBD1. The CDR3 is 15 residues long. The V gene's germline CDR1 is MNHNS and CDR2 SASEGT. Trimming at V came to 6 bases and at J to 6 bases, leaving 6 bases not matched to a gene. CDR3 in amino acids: CASRGQGARSQPQHF. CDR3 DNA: TGTGCCAGCAGGGGACAGGGGGCGCGCAGTCAGCCCCAGCATTTT.

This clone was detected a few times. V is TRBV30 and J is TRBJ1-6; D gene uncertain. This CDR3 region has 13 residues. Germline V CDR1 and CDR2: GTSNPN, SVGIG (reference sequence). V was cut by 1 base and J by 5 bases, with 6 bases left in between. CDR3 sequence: CAWSATDNSPLHF. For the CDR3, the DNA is TGTGCCTGGAGTGCTACAGATAATTCACCCCTCCACTTT.

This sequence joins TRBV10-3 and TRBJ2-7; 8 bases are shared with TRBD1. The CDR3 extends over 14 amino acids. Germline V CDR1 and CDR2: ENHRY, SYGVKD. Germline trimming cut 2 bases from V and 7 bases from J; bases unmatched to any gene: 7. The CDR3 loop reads CAISEGQGAGEQYF. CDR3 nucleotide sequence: TGTGCCATCAGTGAGGGCCAGGGGGCAGGTGAGCAGTACTTC.

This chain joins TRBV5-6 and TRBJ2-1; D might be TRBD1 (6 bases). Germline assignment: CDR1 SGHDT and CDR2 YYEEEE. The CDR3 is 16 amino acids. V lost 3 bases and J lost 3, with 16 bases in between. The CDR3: CASSSFAGTRYNEQFF. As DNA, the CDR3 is TGTGCCAGCAGCTCATTCGCCGGGACACGCTACAATGAGCAGTTCTTC.

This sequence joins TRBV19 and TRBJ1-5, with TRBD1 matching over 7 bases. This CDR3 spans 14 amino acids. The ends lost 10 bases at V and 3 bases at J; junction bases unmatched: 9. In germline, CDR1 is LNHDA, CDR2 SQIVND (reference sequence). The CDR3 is CATHDRAFNQPQHF. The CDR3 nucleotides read TGTGCCACCCACGACAGGGCGTTCAATCAGCCCCAGCATTTT.

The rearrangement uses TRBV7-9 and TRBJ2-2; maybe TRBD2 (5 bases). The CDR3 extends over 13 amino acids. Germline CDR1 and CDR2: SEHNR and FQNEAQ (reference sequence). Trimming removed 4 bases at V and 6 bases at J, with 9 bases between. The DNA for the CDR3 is TGTGCCAGCAGCTCGGGGAGATCCGGGGAGCTGTTTTTT. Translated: CASSSGRSGELFF.

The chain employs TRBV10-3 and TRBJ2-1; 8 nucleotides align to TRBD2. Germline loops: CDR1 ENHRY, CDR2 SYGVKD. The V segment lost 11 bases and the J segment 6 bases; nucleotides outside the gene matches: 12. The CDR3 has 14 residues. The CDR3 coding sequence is TGTGCCGCAGAGTCGGGGAGCGGGAGCAATGAGCAGTTCTTC. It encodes CAAESGSGSNEQFF.

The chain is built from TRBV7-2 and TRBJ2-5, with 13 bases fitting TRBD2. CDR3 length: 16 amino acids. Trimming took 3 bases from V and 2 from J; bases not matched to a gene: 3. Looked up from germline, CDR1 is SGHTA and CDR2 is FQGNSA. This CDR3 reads CASSFTSGGGQETQYF. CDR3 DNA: TGTGCCAGCAGCTTCACTAGCGGGGGGGGTCAAGAGACCCAGTACTTC.

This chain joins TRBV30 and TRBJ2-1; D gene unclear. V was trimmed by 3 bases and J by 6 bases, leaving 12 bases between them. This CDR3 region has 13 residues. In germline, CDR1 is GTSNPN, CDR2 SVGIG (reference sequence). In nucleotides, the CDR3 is TGTGCCTGGAGGAGGCTCGGTGCCAATGAGCAGTTCTTC. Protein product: CAWRRLGANEQFF.

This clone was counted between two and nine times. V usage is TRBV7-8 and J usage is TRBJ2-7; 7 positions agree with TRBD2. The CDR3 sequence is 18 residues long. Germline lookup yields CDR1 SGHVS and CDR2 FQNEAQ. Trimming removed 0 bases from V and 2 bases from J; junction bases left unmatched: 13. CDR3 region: CASSLADRGRRGAYEQYF. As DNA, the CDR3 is TGTGCCAGCAGCTTAGCCGATCGCGGGAGACGGGGGGCCTACGAGCAGTACTTC.